Listed below are T cell receptor beta chains from one sample, sequenced in a study of T-cell reconstitution after alpha-beta-depleted transplantation in children. TCRdb re-analysed the PCR reads in MiXCR, keeping a single row per CDR3 protein. The sample includes about 590,000 distinct CDR3 sequences, 13% of them seen just once. This specimen consisted of PBMCs, mostly from graft donor cells, obtained 360 days after TCRalphabeta/CD19-depleted stem cell transplant. The receptors stem from a male patient between 10 and 17 years old who had a stem cell transplant for acute myeloid leukemia, so the T cells may come from the graft donor. Each CDR3 is given with its conserved first and last residue. The order of the fields is clone size, V gene, J gene, D gene, CDR3 DNA, CDR3 protein. A D gene is named only where the DNA matches it firmly. Size values are once, few and many counts, or a class for expanded clones, and some rows have none.

clone size: .; V gene: TRBV7-9; J gene: TRBJ1-1; D gene: .; CDR3 DNA: TGTGCCAGCAGCTCTGACAGTCCCACTGAAGCTTTCTTT; CDR3 protein: CASSSDSPTEAFF
clone size: .; V gene: TRBV12-5; J gene: TRBJ2-7; D gene: TRBD2; CDR3 DNA: TGTGCTAGTGCGGCTAGCGGGACCTACGAGCAGTACTTC; CDR3 protein: CASAASGTYEQYF
clone size: .; V gene: TRBV6-1; J gene: TRBJ2-3; D gene: TRBD2; CDR3 DNA: TGTGCCAGCAGGGGACTAGCGGGCTTCGGGACAGATACGCAGTATTTT; CDR3 protein: CASRGLAGFGTDTQYF
clone size: .; V gene: TRBV4-2; J gene: TRBJ2-2; D gene: TRBD2; CDR3 DNA: TGTGCCAGCAGCCAAGGAGATGGACTAGCGGGAAGGCGTACCGGGGAGCTGTTTTTT; CDR3 protein: CASSQGDGLAGRRTGELFF
clone size: .; V gene: TRBV29-1; J gene: TRBJ2-5; D gene: .; CDR3 DNA: TGCAGCGTCGTACCACTGCCCCGGGAGACCCAGTACTTC; CDR3 protein: CSVVPLPRETQYF
clone size: few; V gene: TRBV29-1; J gene: TRBJ2-3; D gene: TRBD2; CDR3 DNA: TGCAGCGGAGGACTAGCGGGGACTAGCACAGATACGCAGTATTTT; CDR3 protein: CSGGLAGTSTDTQYF
clone size: many; V gene: TRBV21-1; J gene: TRBJ2-2; D gene: .; CDR3 DNA: TGTGCCAGCAGCATGGGAGCCACCGGGGAGCTGTTTTTT; CDR3 protein: CASSMGATGELFF
clone size: few; V gene: TRBV5-5; J gene: TRBJ2-5; D gene: .; CDR3 DNA: TGTGCCAGCAGCTTGGCTGGGATGGAGACCCAGTACTTC; CDR3 protein: CASSLAGMETQYF
clone size: few; V gene: TRBV5-4; J gene: TRBJ2-5; D gene: TRBD2; CDR3 DNA: TGTGCCAGCAGCTTGGTGGCTAGCGGGAATCGTTTGCAAGAGACCCAGTACTTC; CDR3 protein: CASSLVASGNRLQETQYF
clone size: .; V gene: TRBV28; J gene: TRBJ2-7; D gene: TRBD1; CDR3 DNA: TGTGCCAGCAGTAGCCCCGGGACAGTTTACGAGCAGTACTTC; CDR3 protein: CASSSPGTVYEQYF
clone size: .; V gene: TRBV4-3; J gene: TRBJ2-5; D gene: TRBD2; CDR3 DNA: TGCGCCAGCAGCCAGGACCTAGCGGGGCCCCGGGAGACCCAGTACTTC; CDR3 protein: CASSQDLAGPRETQYF
clone size: .; V gene: TRBV7-2; J gene: TRBJ2-3; D gene: .; CDR3 DNA: TGTGCCAGCAGCTTAGTTACCTCAGTGGGGTCAGATACGCAGTATTTT; CDR3 protein: CASSLVTSVGSDTQYF
clone size: few; V gene: TRBV29-1; J gene: TRBJ2-5; D gene: TRBD1; CDR3 DNA: TGCAGCGTTGGGGACAGGGTGACCCAGTACTTC; CDR3 protein: CSVGDRVTQYF
clone size: .; V gene: TRBV2; J gene: TRBJ2-1; D gene: TRBD1; CDR3 DNA: TGTGCCAGCATTCGAGACAGGGTCTTTTTTTTTGGATACAATGAGCAGTTCTTC; CDR3 protein: CASIRDRVFFFGYNEQFF
clone size: once; V gene: TRBV11-2; J gene: TRBJ2-7; D gene: .; CDR3 DNA: TGTGCCAGCAGCTTCCTCGGCGGCGGCTCCCTTGGTCGCGAGCAGTACTTC; CDR3 protein: CASSFLGGGSLGREQYF
clone size: .; V gene: TRBV6-5; J gene: TRBJ2-3; D gene: .; CDR3 DNA: TGTGCCAGCAGTTACACCGGGAATTTTATACCGCAGTATTTT; CDR3 protein: CASSYTGNFIPQYF